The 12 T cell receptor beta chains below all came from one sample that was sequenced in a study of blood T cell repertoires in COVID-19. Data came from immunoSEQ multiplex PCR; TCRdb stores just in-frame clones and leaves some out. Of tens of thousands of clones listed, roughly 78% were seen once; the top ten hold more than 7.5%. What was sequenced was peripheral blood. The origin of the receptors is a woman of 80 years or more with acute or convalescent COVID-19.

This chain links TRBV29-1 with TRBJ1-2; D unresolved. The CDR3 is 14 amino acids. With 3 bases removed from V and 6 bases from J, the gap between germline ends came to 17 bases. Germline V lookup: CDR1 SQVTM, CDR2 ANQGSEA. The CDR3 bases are TGCAGCGTTGACTCCAATCATGCGGGAAATGGCTACACCTTC. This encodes CSVDSNHAGNGYTF.

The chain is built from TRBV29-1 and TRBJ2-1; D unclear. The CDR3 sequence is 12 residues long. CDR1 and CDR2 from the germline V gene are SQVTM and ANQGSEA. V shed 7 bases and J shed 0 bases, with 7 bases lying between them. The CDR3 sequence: CSGDSSYNEQFF. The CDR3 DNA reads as TGCAGCGGCGATTCCTCCTACAATGAGCAGTTCTTC.

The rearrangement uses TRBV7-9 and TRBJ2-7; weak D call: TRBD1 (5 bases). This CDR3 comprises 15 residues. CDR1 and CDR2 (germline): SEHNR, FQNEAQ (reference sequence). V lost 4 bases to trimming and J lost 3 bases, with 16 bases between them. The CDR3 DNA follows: TGTGCCAGCAGCTCCAAAATGGACACAAGCTACGAGCAGTACTTC. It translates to CASSSKMDTSYEQYF.

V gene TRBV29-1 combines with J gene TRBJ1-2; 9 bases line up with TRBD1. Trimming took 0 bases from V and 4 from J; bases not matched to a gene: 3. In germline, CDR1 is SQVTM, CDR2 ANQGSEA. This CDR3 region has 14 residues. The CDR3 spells CSVEDTGQGYGYTF. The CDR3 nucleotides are TGCAGCGTTGAAGATACGGGACAGGGCTATGGCTACACCTTC. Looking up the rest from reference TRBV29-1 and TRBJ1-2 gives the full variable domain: SAVISQKPSRDICQRGTSLTIQCQVDSQVTMMFWYRQQPGQSLTLIATANQGSEATYESGFVIDKFPISRPNLTFSTLTVSNMSPEDSSIYLCSVEDTGQGYGYTFGSGTRLTVV.

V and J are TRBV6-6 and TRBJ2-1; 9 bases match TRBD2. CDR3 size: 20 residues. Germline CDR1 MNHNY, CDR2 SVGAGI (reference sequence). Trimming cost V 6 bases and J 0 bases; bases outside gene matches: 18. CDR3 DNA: TGTGCCAGCAGCCCCCGTTTAGGGGCGGTAGCGGGAGCCTCCTACAATGAGCAGTTCTTC. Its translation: CASSPRLGAVAGASYNEQFF.

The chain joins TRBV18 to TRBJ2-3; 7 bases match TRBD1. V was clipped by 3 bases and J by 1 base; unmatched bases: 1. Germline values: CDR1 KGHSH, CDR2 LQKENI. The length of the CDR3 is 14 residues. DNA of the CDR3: TGTGCCAGCTCACCTGGACAGGGCACAGATACGCAGTATTTT. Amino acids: CASSPGQGTDTQYF.

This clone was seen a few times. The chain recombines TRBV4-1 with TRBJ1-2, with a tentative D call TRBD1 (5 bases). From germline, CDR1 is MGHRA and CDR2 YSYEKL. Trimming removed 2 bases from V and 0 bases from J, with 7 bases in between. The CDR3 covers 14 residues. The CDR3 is CASSQKTANYGYTF. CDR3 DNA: TGCGCCAGCAGCCAAAAGACAGCTAACTATGGCTACACCTTC.

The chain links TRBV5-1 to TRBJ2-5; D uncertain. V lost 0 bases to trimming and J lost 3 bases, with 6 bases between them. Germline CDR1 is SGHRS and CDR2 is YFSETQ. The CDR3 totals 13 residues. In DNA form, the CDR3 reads TGCGCCAGCAGCTTGGGGGCCAAAGAGACCCAGTACTTC. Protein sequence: CASSLGAKETQYF.

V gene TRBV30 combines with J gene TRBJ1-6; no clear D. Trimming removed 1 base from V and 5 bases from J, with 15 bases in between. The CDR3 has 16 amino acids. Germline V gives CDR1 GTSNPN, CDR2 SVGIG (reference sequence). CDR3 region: CAWSASHGVDNSPLHF. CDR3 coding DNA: TGTGCCTGGAGTGCCTCCCACGGGGTTGATAATTCACCCCTCCACTTT.

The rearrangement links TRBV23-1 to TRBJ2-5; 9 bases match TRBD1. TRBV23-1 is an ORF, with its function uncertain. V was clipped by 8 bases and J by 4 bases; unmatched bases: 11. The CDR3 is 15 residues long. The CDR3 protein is CASCCGQGFGETQYF. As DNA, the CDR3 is TGCGCCAGCTGCTGTGGACAGGGGTTTGGAGAGACCCAGTACTTC.

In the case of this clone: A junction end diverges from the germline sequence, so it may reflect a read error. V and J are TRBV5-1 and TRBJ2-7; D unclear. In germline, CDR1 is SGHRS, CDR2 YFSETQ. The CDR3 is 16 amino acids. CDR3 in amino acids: CASSLPEHSLSHEQYF. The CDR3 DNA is TGCGCCAGCAGCTTGCCCGAGCACTCCCTCTCCCACGAGCAGTACTTC. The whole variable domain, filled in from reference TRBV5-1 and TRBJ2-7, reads KAGVTQTPRYLIKTRGQQVTLSCSPISGHRSVSWYQQTPGQGLQFLFEYFSETQRNKGNFPGRFSGRQFSNSRSEMNVSTLELGDSALYLCASSLPEHSLSHEQYFGPGTRLTVT.

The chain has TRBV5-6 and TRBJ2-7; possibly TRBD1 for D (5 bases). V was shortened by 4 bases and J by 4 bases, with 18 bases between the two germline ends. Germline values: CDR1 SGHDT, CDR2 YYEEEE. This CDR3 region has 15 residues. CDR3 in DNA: TGTGCCAGCAGCCCCTGGACATCCTCCGGATACGAGCAGTACTTC. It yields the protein CASSPWTSSGYEQYF.